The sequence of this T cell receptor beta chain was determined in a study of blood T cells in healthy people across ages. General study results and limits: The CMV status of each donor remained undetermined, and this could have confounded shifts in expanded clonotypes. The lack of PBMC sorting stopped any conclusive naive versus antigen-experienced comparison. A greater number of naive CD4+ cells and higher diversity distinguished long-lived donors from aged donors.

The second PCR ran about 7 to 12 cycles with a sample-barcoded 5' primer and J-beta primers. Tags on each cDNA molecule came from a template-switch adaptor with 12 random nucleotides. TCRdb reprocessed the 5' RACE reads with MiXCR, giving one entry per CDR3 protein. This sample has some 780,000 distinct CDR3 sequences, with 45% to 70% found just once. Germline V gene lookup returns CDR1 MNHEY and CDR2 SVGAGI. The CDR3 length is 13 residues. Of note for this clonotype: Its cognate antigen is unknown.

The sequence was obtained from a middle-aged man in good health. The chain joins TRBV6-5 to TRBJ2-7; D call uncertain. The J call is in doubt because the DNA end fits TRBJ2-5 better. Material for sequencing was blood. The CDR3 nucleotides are TGTGCCAGCAGTGAATTAGACAAAGAGACCCAGTACTTC. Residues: CASSELDKETQYF.